The present entry profiles one TCR beta chain with its context. The data are from a study of T-cell reconstitution after alpha-beta-depleted transplantation in children. J gave up 5 bases and V 4 bases, and 6 bases lay outside the gene matches. Germline V gene sequence: CDR1 SGHRS, CDR2 YFSETQ. The CDR3 loop spans 16 amino acids. Molecular barcoding with unique molecular identifiers was used for the TCRbeta library. MiXCR, run by TCRdb on the PCR reads, gives a single entry per CDR3 protein. The table has around 680,000 distinct CDR3 sequences, around 16% seen once; the top ten hold 1.1%. The specimen comprised PBMCs from the stem cell graft donor, sampled from the stem cell graft. This clonotype was sampled from a human donor who donated a stem cell graft to a child with acute myeloid leukemia. This chain uses TRBV5-1 with TRBJ2-1; 13 nucleotides match TRBD2. DNA of the CDR3: TGCGCCAGCAGCCCGGGACTAGCGGGAACCGACAATGAGCAGTTCTTC. Its translation is CASSPGLAGTDNEQFF.